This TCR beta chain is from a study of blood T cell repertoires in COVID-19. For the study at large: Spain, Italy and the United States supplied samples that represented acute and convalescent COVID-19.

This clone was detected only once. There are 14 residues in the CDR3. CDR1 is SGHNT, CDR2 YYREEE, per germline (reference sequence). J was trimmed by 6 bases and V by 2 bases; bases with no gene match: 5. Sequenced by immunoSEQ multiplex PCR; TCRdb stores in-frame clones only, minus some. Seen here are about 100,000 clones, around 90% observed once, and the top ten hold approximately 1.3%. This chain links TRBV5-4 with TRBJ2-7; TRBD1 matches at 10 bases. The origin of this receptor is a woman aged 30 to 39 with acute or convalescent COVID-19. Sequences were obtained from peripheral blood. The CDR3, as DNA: TGTGCCAGCAGCTTTCGGGACAGGGGAGGCGAGCAGTACTTC. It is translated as CASSFRDRGGEQYF.